In its sample, the clone carrying this T cell receptor (beta chain) ranks as large. The entry originates in a study of patients and donors after allogeneic stem cell transplantation. TCRdb re-analysed the RT-PCR reads in MiXCR, keeping a single row per CDR3 protein. The sample has roughly 200,000 distinct CDR3 sequences; 41% are singletons. The TCR sequence derives from a human donor who was either an allogeneic HSCT recipient or a stem cell or donor lymphocyte infusion donor (not recorded which). It is not recorded whose cells these are; they may come from a transplant donor. What was sequenced was blood, either unsorted or a sorted T cell fraction (not recorded which).

The CDR3 is CASSQKDPTYAKLFF. The CDR3, as DNA: TGTGCCAGCAGCCAAAAAGACCCAACCTATGCAAAACTGTTTTTT. The V call is TRBV7-2, the J call TRBJ1-4; no clear D. The CDR3 sequence is 15 residues long. With 5 bases removed from V and 10 bases from J, the gap between germline ends came to 20 bases. The germline gives CDR1 SGHTA, CDR2 FQGNSA.